This TCR beta chain originates from a study of CD8+ T cells in alopecia areata. Study outcomes and limitations: Sharing of TCRs across patients appeared less clear than in mice, possibly for HLA-related reasons. Elevated clonality characterized lesional scalp relative to normal scalp, particularly in alopecia totalis/universalis.

The CDR3 is made up of 13 amino acids. Germline values: CDR1 MRHNA, CDR2 SNTAGT. A note on this clone: The antigen remains undetermined. One junction end disagrees with the germline gene, perhaps due to a read error.

Treatment of the sample: oral pan-JAK inhibitor, 5-10 mg twice daily. cDNA serving as the sequencing template came from extracted, reverse transcribed RNA. Clones were read by immunoSEQ multiplex PCR, and TCRdb kept only the in-frame ones, dropping some. This table holds fewer than 250,000 clones, less than 50% found once. The sample here was CD4+ T cells sorted from blood, taken between weeks 36 and 40, from a patient treated with tofacitinib. This sequence originates from a human donor with alopecia areata. This rearrangement joins TRBV6-4 to TRBJ2-7, with 8 bases that match TRBD2. This CDR3 reads CASIPAGEDRADF. The CDR3 nucleotides read TGTGCCAGCATACCAGCGGGGGAGGACCGGGCGGACTTC.